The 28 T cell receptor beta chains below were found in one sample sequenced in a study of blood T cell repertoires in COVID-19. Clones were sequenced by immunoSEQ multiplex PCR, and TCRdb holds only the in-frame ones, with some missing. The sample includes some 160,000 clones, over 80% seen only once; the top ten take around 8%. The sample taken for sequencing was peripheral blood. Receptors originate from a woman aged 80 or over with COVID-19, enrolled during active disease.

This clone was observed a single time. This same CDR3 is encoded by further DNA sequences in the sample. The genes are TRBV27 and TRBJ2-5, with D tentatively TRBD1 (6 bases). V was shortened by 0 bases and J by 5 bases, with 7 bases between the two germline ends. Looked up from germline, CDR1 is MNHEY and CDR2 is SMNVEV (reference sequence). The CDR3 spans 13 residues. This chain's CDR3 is CASSLSRGETQYF. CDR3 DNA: TGTGCCAGCAGTTTATCGAGGGGGGAGACCCAGTACTTC.

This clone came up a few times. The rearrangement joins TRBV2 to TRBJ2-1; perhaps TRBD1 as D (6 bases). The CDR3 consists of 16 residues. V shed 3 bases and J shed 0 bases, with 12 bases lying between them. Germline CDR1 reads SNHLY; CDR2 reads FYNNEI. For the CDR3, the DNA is TGTGCCAGCAGTGATCTAGGGACACCCTCCTACAATGAGCAGTTCTTC. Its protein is CASSDLGTPSYNEQFF. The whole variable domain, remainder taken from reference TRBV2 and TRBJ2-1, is EPEVTQTPSHQVTQMGQEVILRCVPISNHLYFYWYRQILGQKVEFLVSFYNNEISEKSEIFDDQFSVERPDGSNFTLKIRSTKLEDSAMYFCASSDLGTPSYNEQFFGPGTRLTVL.

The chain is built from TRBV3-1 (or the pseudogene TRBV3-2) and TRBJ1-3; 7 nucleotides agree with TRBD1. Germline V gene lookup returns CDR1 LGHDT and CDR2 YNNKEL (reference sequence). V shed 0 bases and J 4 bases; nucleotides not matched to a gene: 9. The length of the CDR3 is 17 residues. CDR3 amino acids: CASSQEADRVLGNTIYF. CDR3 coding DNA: TGTGCCAGCAGCCAAGAAGCCGACAGGGTGCTCGGAAACACCATATATTTT.

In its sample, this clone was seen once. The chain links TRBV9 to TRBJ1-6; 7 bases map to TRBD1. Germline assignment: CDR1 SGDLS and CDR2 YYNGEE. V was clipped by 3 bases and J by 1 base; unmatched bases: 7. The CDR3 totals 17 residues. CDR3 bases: TGTGCCAGCAGCGCGAGACAGGGACGATCCTATAATTCACCCCTCCACTTT. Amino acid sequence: CASSARQGRSYNSPLHF.

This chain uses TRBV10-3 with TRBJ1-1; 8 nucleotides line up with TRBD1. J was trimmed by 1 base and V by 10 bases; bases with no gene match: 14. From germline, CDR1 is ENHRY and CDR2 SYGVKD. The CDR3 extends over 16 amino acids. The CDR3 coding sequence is TGTGCCACCACGTCGGGGCGGACAGGGCCGAACACTGAAGCTTTCTTT. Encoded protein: CATTSGRTGPNTEAFF.

CDR3 nucleotide sequence: TGTGCCAGCAGTCCGGGACAGGGGGTTGTGAGAGCTAACTATGGCTACACCTTC. It specifies CASSPGQGVVRANYGYTF. The chain couples TRBV6-2 or TRBV6-3 to TRBJ1-2, with 11 bases lining up with TRBD1. The CDR3 length is 18 residues. Trimming took 5 bases from V and 0 from J; bases not matched to a gene: 11. Per germline, CDR1 MNHEY and CDR2 SVGEGT.

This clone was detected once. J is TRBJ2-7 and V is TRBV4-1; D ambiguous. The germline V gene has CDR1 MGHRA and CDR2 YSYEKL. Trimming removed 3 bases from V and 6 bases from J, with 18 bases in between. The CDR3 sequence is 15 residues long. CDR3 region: CASSQRYPPEGEQYF. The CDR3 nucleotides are TGCGCCAGCAGCCAGCGGTATCCCCCTGAAGGCGAGCAGTACTTC.

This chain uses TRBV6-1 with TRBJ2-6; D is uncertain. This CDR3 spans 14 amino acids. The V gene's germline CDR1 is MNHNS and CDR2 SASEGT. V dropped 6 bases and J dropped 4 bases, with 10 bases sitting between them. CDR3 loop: CASSARGGANVLTF. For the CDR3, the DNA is TGTGCCAGCAGCGCGAGAGGCGGGGCCAACGTCCTGACTTTC.

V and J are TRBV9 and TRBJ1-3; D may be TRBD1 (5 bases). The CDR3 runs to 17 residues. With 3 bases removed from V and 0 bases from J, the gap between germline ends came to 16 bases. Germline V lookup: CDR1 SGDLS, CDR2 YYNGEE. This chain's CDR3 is CASSAVPSGNSGNTIYF. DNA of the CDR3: TGTGCCAGCAGCGCGGTACCTTCAGGGAACTCTGGAAACACCATATATTTT.

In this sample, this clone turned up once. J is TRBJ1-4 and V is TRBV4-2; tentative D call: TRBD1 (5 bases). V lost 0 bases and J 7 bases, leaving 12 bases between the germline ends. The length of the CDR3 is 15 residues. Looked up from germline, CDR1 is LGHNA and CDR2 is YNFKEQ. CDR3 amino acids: CASSQDLQVGEKLFF. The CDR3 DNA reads TGTGCCAGCAGCCAAGATTTACAGGTTGGTGAAAAACTGTTTTTT.

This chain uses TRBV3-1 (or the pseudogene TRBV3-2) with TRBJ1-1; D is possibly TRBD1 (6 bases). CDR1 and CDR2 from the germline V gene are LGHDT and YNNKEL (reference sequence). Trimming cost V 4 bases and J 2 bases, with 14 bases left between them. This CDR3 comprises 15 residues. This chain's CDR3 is CASSPTGIRNTEAFF. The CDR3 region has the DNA TGTGCCAGCAGCCCCACAGGGATAAGAAACACTGAAGCTTTCTTT.

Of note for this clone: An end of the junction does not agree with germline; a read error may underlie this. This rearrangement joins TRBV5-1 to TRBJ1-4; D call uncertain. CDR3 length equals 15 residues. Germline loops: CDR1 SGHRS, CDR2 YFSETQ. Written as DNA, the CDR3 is TGCGCCAGCCGCTTCGGACTGGGAGTTGGTGAAAAACTGTTTTTT. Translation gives CASRFGLGVGEKLFF. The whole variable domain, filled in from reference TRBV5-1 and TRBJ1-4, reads KAGVTQTPRYLIKTRGQQVTLSCSPISGHRSVSWYQQTPGQGLQFLFEYFSETQRNKGNFPGRFSGRQFSNSRSEMNVSTLELGDSALYLCASRFGLGVGEKLFFGSGTQLSVL.

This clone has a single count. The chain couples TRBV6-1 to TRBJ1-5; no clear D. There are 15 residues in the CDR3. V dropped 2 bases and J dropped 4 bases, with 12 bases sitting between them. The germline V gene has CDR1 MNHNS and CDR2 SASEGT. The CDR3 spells CASSERSGLNQPQHF. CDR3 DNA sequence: TGTGCCAGCAGTGAAAGGAGCGGTTTAAATCAGCCCCAGCATTTT.

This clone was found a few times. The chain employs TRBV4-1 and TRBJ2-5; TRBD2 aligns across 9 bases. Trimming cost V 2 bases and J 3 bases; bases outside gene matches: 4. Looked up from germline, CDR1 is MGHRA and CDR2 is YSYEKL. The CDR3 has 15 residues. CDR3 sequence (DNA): TGCGCCAGCAGCCAACTAGCGGGGTATGAAGAGACCCAGTACTTC. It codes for CASSQLAGYEETQYF.

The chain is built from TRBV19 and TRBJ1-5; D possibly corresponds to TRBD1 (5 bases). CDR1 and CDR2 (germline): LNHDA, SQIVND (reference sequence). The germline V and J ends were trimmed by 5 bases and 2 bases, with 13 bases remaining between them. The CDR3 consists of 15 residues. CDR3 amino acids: CASSRVGGGNQPQHF. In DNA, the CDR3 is TGTGCCAGTAGTCGGGTTGGGGGGGGCAATCAGCCCCAGCATTTT.

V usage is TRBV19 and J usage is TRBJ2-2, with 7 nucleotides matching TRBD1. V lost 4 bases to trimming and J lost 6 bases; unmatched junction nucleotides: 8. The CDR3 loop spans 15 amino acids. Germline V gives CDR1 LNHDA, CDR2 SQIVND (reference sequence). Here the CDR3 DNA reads TGTGCCAGTAGTAGAAGGGGGCGCAAGTCCGGGGAGCTGTTTTTT. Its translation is CASSRRGRKSGELFF.

The DNA of the CDR3 is TGTGCCAGCAGCCCAAATAACTATGGCTACACCTTC. Its translation is CASSPNNYGYTF. This chain uses TRBV28 with TRBJ1-2; no firm D call. The germline gives CDR1 MDHEN, CDR2 SYDVKM. V shed 6 bases and J shed 1 base, with 6 bases lying between them. This CDR3 contains 12 residues.

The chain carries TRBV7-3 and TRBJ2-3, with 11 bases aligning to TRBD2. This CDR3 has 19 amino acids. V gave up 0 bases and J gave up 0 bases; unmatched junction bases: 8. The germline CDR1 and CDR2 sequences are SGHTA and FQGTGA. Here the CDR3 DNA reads TGTGCCAGCAGCTTAACGGGGACTAGCGGAGGATCTAGCACAGATACGCAGTATTTT. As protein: CASSLTGTSGGSSTDTQYF.

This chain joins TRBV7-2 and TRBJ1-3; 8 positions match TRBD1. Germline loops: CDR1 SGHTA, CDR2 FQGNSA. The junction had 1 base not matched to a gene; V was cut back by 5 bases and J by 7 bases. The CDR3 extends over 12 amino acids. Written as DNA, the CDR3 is TGTGCCAGCAGCCGACAGGGGAACACCATATATTTT. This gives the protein CASSRQGNTIYF.

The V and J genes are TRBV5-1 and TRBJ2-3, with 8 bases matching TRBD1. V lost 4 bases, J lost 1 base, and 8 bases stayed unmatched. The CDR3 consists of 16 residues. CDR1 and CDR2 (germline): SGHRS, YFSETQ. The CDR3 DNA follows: TGCGCCAGCAGCCCCAGGGGGCCCGGGGGCACAGATACGCAGTATTTT. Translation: CASSPRGPGGTDTQYF.

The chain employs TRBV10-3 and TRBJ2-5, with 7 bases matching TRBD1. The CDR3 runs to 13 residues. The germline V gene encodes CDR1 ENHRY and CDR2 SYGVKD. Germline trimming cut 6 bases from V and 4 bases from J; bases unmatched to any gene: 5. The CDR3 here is CAISVRDRETQYF. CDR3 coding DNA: TGTGCCATCAGCGTCCGGGACAGAGAGACCCAGTACTTC.

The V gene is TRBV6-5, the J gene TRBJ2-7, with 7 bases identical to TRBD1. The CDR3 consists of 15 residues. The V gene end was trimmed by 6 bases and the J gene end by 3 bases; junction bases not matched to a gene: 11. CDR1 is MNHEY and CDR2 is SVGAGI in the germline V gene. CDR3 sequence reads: CASSPPGQPDYEQYF. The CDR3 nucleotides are TGTGCCAGCAGCCCACCGGGACAGCCAGACTACGAGCAGTACTTC.

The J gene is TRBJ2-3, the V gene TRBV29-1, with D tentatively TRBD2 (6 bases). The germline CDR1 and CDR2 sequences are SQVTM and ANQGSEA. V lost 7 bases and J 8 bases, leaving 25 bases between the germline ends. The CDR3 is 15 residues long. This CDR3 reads CSGAGLGRAWPTQYF. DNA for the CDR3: TGCAGCGGGGCGGGACTGGGTCGGGCCTGGCCTACGCAGTATTTT.

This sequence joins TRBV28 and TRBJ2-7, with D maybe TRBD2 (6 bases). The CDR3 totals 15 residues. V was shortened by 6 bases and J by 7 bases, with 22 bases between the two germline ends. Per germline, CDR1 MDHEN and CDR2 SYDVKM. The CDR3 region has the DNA TGTGCCAGCAGCCGCGGGGCTAGCAGACCCCTGGAGCAGTACTTC. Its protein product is CASSRGASRPLEQYF.

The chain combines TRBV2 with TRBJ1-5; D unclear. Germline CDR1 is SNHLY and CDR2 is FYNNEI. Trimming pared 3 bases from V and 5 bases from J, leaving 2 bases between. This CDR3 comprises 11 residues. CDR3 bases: TGTGCCAGCAGTGACGATCAGCCCCAGCATTTT. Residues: CASSDDQPQHF.

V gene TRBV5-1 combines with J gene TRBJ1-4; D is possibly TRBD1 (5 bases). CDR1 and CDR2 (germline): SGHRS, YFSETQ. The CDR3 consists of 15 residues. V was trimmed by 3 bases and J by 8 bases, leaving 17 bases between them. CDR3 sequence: CASSSEQGWREKLFF. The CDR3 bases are TGCGCCAGCAGCTCCGAGCAGGGTTGGAGAGAAAAACTGTTTTTT.

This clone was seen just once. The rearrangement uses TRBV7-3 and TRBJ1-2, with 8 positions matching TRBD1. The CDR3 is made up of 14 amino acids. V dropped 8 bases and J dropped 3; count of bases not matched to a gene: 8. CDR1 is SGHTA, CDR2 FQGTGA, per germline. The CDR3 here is CASGPGGSHYGYTF. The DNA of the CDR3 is TGTGCCAGCGGACCAGGGGGCTCACACTATGGCTACACCTTC.

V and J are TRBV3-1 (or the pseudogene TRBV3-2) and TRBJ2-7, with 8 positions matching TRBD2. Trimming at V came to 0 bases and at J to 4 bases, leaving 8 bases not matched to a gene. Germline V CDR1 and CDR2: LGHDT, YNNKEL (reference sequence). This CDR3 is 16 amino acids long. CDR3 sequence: CASSQDQSGGYYEQYF. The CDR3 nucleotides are TGTGCCAGCAGCCAAGATCAGTCGGGGGGGTATTACGAGCAGTACTTC.